In its sample, the clone carrying this T cell receptor (beta chain) was seen a few times. Its antigen is undetermined. Averaging around 120 mL, one heparinised blood draw was given by each donor. Every bit of the isolated RNA underwent reverse transcription, so sequencing read expressed TCRB transcripts. Sequenced naive, central memory and regulatory T cell samples produced an average of about 3.57 million reads. Measured with immunoSEQ multiplex PCR; TCRdb has only the in-frame clones, and not every one. The sample has about 900,000 clones; 17% are singletons. This sample stems from a study of beta chain features in type 1 diabetes. Background on the study: Across every sample, approximately 110,000,000 sorted cells were examined in total.

Whole-study results and caveats: Cells expressing TCR highly could be over-represented by cDNA sequencing.

V dropped 0 bases and J dropped 4 bases, with 15 bases sitting between them. Germline V gives CDR1 LGHNA, CDR2 YNFKEQ. This CDR3 has 16 amino acids. The receptor was derived from a woman in her late teens or twenties in good health. V usage is TRBV4-2 and J usage is TRBJ2-5; TRBD1 or TRBD2 may be the D gene (7 bases each). The sample was naive CD4+ T cells from blood. In DNA form, the CDR3 reads TGTGCCAGCAGCCAAGATCTGGCCAGGGGGGGAGAGACCCAGTACTTC. Translation: CASSQDLARGGETQYF.